This TCR beta chain came from a study of molecular identifiers for immune sequencing clone quantification. Both previously described methods and listed TCR primers were employed to make bulk TCR libraries. A single record per CDR3 protein comes from TCRdb applying MiXCR to the PCR reads. This table holds more than 70,000 distinct CDR3 sequences, 20% to 25% found once. Sequenced: naive CD8+ T cells from blood, with Jurkat cell RNA spiked in. The subset: FACS-sorted CD8+CD4-CCR7+CD45RA+ naive T cells. The sequence derives from a human donor in good health. Some libraries in this study had Jurkat cell RNA spiked in.

For the CDR3, the DNA is TGCGCCAGCAGCTTAAACCGCTACGAGCAGTACTTC. Encoded protein: CASSLNRYEQYF. This chain joins TRBV5-1 and TRBJ2-7; D remains ambiguous. The V gene lost 2 bases and the J gene lost 3 bases, with 6 bases spanning the gap. This CDR3 is built from 12 residues. Per germline, CDR1 SGHRS and CDR2 YFSETQ.